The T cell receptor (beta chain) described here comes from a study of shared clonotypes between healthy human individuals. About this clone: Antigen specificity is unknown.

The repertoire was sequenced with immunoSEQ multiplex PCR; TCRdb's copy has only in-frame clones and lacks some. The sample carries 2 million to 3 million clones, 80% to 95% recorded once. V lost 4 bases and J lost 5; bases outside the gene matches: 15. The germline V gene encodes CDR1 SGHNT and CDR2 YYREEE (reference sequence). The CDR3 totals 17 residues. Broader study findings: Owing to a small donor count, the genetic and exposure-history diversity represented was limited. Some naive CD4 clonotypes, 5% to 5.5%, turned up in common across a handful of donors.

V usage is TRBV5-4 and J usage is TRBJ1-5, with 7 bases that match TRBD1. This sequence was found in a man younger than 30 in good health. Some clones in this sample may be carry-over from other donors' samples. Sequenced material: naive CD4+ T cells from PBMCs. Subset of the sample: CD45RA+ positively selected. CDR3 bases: TGTGCCAGCAGCCAAGATAATGGGAAGGGGGCCTATCAGCCCCAGCATTTT. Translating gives CASSQDNGKGAYQPQHF.